The source of this T cell receptor beta chain is a study of blood T cell repertoires in COVID-19. Across the study: Samples taken during acute and convalescent COVID-19 were collected in the United States, Italy and Spain. Nucleic acid was either cDNA or gDNA, and it came from T cells, B-cell-depleted T cells, or PBMCs.

The J segment lost 8 bases and the V segment lost 1 base, leaving 2 bases of the junction unmatched. The CDR3 extends over 15 amino acids. Germline-derived CDR1 and CDR2 are MGHRA and YSYEKL. Assay used: immunoSEQ multiplex PCR; TCRdb lists only in-frame clones, some missing. Among some 300,000 clones, over 75% were seen once, and the ten largest hold about 4.2%. With respect to this clone: Within the sample, other DNA sequences also encode this same CDR3.

Cohort 3 recovered donors had two negative PCRs, clearance, or symptom resolution. What was sequenced was PBMCs or T cells enriched from blood (not recorded which). This sequence originates from a man aged 25-40 years who had recovered from COVID-19. The chain carries TRBV4-1 and TRBJ1-4, with TRBD1 matching over 12 bases. CDR3 region: CASSQAGTGGEKLFF. CDR3 DNA sequence: TGCGCCAGCAGCCAAGCCGGGACAGGGGGCGAAAAACTGTTTTTT.